This T cell receptor beta chain was captured by sequencing in a study of cytomegalovirus exposure and HLA in healthy donors. Across the study: Of all 360 or so donors who were genotyped, roughly 81% belonged to the Caucasian-associated ancestry cluster. Study outcomes and limitations: TRBV6-2, TRBV6-3 and some other V segments were excluded as indistinguishable.

A multiplex PCR was run with 60 Vbeta primers and 13 Jbeta primers. TCRdb keeps only in-frame clones here, not all; method: immunoSEQ multiplex PCR. The sample records roughly 160,000 clones, 80% to 90% being singletons. Donors likely had unrecorded immune exposures despite being nominally healthy when sampled. The CDR3 is 12 amino acids. Germline lookup yields CDR1 MNHEY and CDR2 SVGAGI. V lost 6 bases, J lost 5 bases, and 10 bases lay in between. Comments on this clone: Its matching antigen is unknown.

This rearrangement joins TRBV6-5 to TRBJ1-2; tentative D call: TRBD1 (5 bases). Sequencing was performed on PBMCs. This clonotype originated in a male donor in good health and CMV-seronegative. The DNA of the CDR3 is TGTGCCAGCAGCTCAGGGAATTATGGCTACACCTTC. It translates to CASSSGNYGYTF.